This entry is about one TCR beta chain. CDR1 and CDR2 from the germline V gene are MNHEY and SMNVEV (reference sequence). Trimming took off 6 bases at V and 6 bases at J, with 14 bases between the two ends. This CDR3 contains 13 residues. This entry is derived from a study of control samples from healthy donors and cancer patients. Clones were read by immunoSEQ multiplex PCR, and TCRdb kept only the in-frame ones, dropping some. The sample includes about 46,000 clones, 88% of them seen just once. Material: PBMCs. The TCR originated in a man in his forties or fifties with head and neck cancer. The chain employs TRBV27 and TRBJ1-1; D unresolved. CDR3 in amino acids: CASRLSITAEAFF. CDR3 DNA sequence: TGTGCCAGCAGACTAAGTATAACCGCTGAAGCTTTCTTT.